The 26 T cell receptor beta chains reported below all come from one sample, sequenced in a study of T-cell memory formation after mild COVID-19. Each CDR3 protein gets one entry after TCRdb re-called the 5' RACE reads with MiXCR. The sample lists roughly 190,000 distinct CDR3 sequences, around 27% occurring once. Sequenced sample: PBMCs or a T cell subset sorted from them (not recorded which). The receptor source for this set is an adult woman who had mild COVID-19 (a few samples of this study predate the infection). Cell type and time point are not known.

V and J are TRBV5-1 and TRBJ1-1, with a possible D match to TRBD1 (6 bases). V dropped 0 bases and J dropped 10 bases, with 10 bases sitting between them. CDR3 length: 12 amino acids. Germline lookup yields CDR1 SGHRS and CDR2 YFSETQ. CDR3 residues: CASSLVGAGAFF. CDR3 DNA sequence: TGCGCCAGCAGCTTGGTGGGGGCTGGAGCTTTCTTT. The full variable domain, in which reference TRBV5-1 and TRBJ1-1 provide the parts outside the CDR3, is KAGVTQTPRYLIKTRGQQVTLSCSPISGHRSVSWYQQTPGQGLQFLFEYFSETQRNKGNFPGRFSGRQFSNSRSEMNVSTLELGDSALYLCASSLVGAGAFFGQGTRLTVV.

This clonotype has only a few counts. The chain is built from TRBV6-6 and TRBJ2-7, with D tentatively TRBD1 or TRBD2 (5 bases each). Trimming cost V 7 bases and J 7 bases, with 20 bases left between them. Per germline, CDR1 MNHNY and CDR2 SVGAGI (reference sequence). The CDR3 is 14 residues long. The CDR3 coding sequence is TGTGCCAGCATACCGGCAGGGCCACCGGGGGAGCAGTACTTC. This translates into CASIPAGPPGEQYF.

This clonotype was observed a handful of times. This chain uses TRBV7-9 with TRBJ2-3; TRBD2 might be the D (6 bases). The CDR3 loop spans 15 amino acids. Germline CDR1 is SEHNR and CDR2 is FQNEAQ (reference sequence). V was pared by 4 bases and J by 6 bases, with 17 bases between. CDR3 in amino acids: CASSSLNGRADTQYF. CDR3 nucleotide sequence: TGTGCCAGCAGCTCCCTCAACGGGAGAGCGGATACGCAGTATTTT.

This clonotype was picked up a small number of times. The chain employs TRBV30 and TRBJ1-1; TRBD1 aligns across 9 bases. Per the germline V gene, CDR1 is GTSNPN and CDR2 is SVGIG (reference sequence). Trimming took 4 bases from V and 4 from J; bases not matched to a gene: 10. The CDR3 spans 15 residues. The CDR3 region is CAWKPSGTGTTEAFF. CDR3 nucleotides: TGTGCCTGGAAGCCCTCGGGGACAGGGACCACTGAAGCTTTCTTT.

V and J are TRBV29-1 and TRBJ1-6; D is unclear. V shed 7 bases and J shed 10 bases, with 17 bases lying between them. The CDR3 totals 13 residues. Germline V lookup: CDR1 SQVTM, CDR2 ANQGSEA. CDR3 sequence: CSARPSPGSPLHF. The CDR3 DNA reads as TGCAGCGCCAGGCCCAGCCCAGGATCACCCCTCCACTTT. Full variable domain (missing parts from reference TRBV29-1 and TRBJ1-6): SAVISQKPSRDICQRGTSLTIQCQVDSQVTMMFWYRQQPGQSLTLIATANQGSEATYESGFVIDKFPISRPNLTFSTLTVSNMSPEDSSIYLCSARPSPGSPLHFGNGTRLTVT.

This clonotype showed up many times. V and J are TRBV9 and TRBJ2-3; tentative D call: TRBD1 (5 bases). CDR1 SGDLS and CDR2 YYNGEE come from the germline V gene. This CDR3 has 15 residues. Trimming took off 3 bases at V and 6 bases at J, with 17 bases between the two ends. CDR3 coding DNA: TGTGCCAGCAGCGCGAGCCCCAGGGTTGGCGATACGCAGTATTTT. Its translation is CASSASPRVGDTQYF.

There are many counts of this clonotype. This chain links TRBV3-1 with TRBJ2-1; 7 nucleotides align to TRBD2. V shed 6 bases and J 8 bases; nucleotides not matched to a gene: 13. Germline-derived CDR1 and CDR2 are LGHDT and YNNKEL (reference sequence). The CDR3 loop spans 15 amino acids. The CDR3 region is CASSRPAGLRDEQFF. The CDR3 DNA reads TGTGCCAGCAGTAGGCCAGCGGGGTTGAGGGATGAGCAGTTCTTC.

Written as DNA, the CDR3 is TGTGCCACCAGTTCCTCCGGGACAGGGGGCACTGAAGCTTTCTTT. This sequence encodes CATSSSGTGGTEAFF. The chain has TRBV24-1 and TRBJ1-1, with 11 nucleotides matching TRBD1. Germline CDR1 and CDR2: KGHDR and SFDVKD. The CDR3 has 15 residues. V shed 6 bases and J 4 bases; nucleotides not matched to a gene: 6.

The chain recombines TRBV10-3 with TRBJ1-6; possible D gene TRBD1, 6 bases. V was clipped by 9 bases and J by 5 bases, with 8 bases between them. The germline V gene has CDR1 ENHRY and CDR2 SYGVKD. This CDR3 region has 12 residues. The CDR3 is CAIRGDNSPLHF. In DNA form, the CDR3 reads TGTGCCATAAGGGGGGATAATTCACCCCTCCACTTT.

This chain joins TRBV2 and TRBJ1-1, with 7 bases that match TRBD1. CDR3 length: 15 amino acids. Trimming at V came to 6 bases and at J to 0 bases, leaving 7 bases not matched to a gene. The germline gives CDR1 SNHLY, CDR2 FYNNEI. The CDR3 nucleotides are TGTGCCAGCAGACTTGCGACAGGGTTGAACACTGAAGCTTTCTTT. It translates to CASRLATGLNTEAFF.

CDR3 in DNA: TGTGCCAGCACAAGGGGTTTCGAAGATGGCTACACCTTC. This codes for CASTRGFEDGYTF. The gene calls are TRBV5-6 and TRBJ1-2; D might be TRBD1 (5 bases). Per the germline V gene, CDR1 is SGHDT and CDR2 is YYEEEE. CDR3 length equals 13 residues. V lost 6 bases, J lost 6 bases, and 15 bases lay in between.

This clonotype was detected only a few times. This rearrangement joins TRBV5-4 to TRBJ2-1, with 8 bases aligning to TRBD2. The V gene's germline CDR1 is SGHNT and CDR2 YYREEE (reference sequence). The CDR3 totals 18 residues. The V and J ends lost 5 bases and 0 bases, in that order; junction bases with no gene match: 13. Here the CDR3 DNA reads TGTGCCAGCAGGGATATTGGGGAGCGGGGGAGCTCCTACAATGAGCAGTTCTTC. Residues: CASRDIGERGSSYNEQFF.

This chain joins TRBV9 and TRBJ2-7; the D is unclear. V was clipped by 0 bases and J by 2 bases, with 12 bases between them. This CDR3 is built from 15 residues. CDR1 and CDR2 from the germline V gene are SGDLS and YYNGEE. The CDR3 nucleotides read TGTGCCAGCAGCGTAGATGGCGGTCCCACCTACGAGCAGTACTTC. Translation gives CASSVDGGPTYEQYF.

This clonotype was picked up a small number of times. V is TRBV7-6 and J is TRBJ2-1; perhaps TRBD2 as D (5 bases). V was pared by 8 bases and J by 2 bases, with 13 bases between. Germline loops: CDR1 SGHVS, CDR2 FNYEAQ. CDR3 length: 14 residues. The CDR3 DNA reads as TGTGCCAGCTCCGGAGGTCCGCCCTACAATGAGCAGTTCTTC. It is translated as CASSGGPPYNEQFF.

This clonotype appeared a few times. V usage is TRBV7-8 and J usage is TRBJ2-2, with 13 positions matching TRBD2. This CDR3 has 16 amino acids. With V trimmed by 5 bases and J by 4 bases, 4 bases remained unmatched. The germline gives CDR1 SGHVS, CDR2 FQNEAQ. The CDR3 nucleotides read TGTGCCAGCAGCACGGGACTAGCGGGGAGCACCGGGGAGCTGTTTTTT. This translates into CASSTGLAGSTGELFF.

The V gene is TRBV3-1, the J gene TRBJ1-1, with a tentative D call TRBD1 (5 bases). The V and J ends lost 4 bases and 8 bases respectively, with 20 bases between them. The CDR3 has 15 residues. From germline, CDR1 is LGHDT and CDR2 YNNKEL (reference sequence). The CDR3 DNA is TGTGCCAGCAGCCCGCGAGAGATATTTGGGGGGGAAGCTTTCTTT. Its protein is CASSPREIFGGEAFF.

V and J are TRBV7-9 and TRBJ1-1; TRBD1 matches at 9 bases. The CDR3 sequence is 15 residues long. Unmatched junction bases numbered 6, after V lost 5 bases and J lost 2 bases. CDR1 and CDR2 from the germline V gene are SEHNR and FQNEAQ (reference sequence). CDR3 protein: CASSVRQGGNTEAFF. The CDR3 DNA reads as TGTGCCAGCAGCGTTCGACAGGGGGGAAACACTGAAGCTTTCTTT.

This clonotype came up a few times. V is TRBV6-6 and J is TRBJ1-1, with D perhaps matching TRBD1 (5 bases). The V gene's germline CDR1 is MNHNY and CDR2 SVGAGI (reference sequence). V lost 6 bases to trimming and J lost 5 bases, with 16 bases between them. This CDR3 spans 14 amino acids. The chain's CDR3 is CASSQSLGGTEAFF. Written as DNA, the CDR3 is TGTGCCAGCAGCCAGTCGTTGGGGGGGACTGAAGCTTTCTTT.

The chain joins TRBV7-2 to TRBJ2-5; TRBD1 matches 9 bases. CDR1 is SGHTA and CDR2 is FQGNSA in the germline V gene. V was pared by 4 bases and J by 3 bases, with 18 bases of the junction left unmatched. The CDR3 extends over 19 amino acids. CDR3 nucleotides: TGTGCCAGCAGCTCCTTCGGCGTCTTAGGGACAGGGTGGAAAGAGACCCAGTACTTC. It codes for CASSSFGVLGTGWKETQYF.

This clonotype was counted a few times. The chain uses TRBV21-1 and TRBJ2-1; the tabulated D call, TRBD2, remains unverified against the DNA. TRBV21-1 is given as a pseudogene. The CDR3 is 18 amino acids. Here the CDR3 DNA reads TGTGCCAGCAGCAAAGCGCCGGGTAGCGGGAGGGCCGTATATGAGCAGTTCTTC. Its protein is CASSKAPGSGRAVYEQFF.

V gene TRBV4-1 combines with J gene TRBJ2-7; 9 bases are shared with TRBD1. With 0 bases clipped from V and 4 bases from J, the junction kept 7 bases outside the gene matches. Germline-derived CDR1 and CDR2 are MGHRA and YSYEKL. The CDR3 is made up of 16 amino acids. The CDR3: CASSQELQGAGYEQYF. CDR3 in DNA: TGCGCCAGCAGCCAAGAACTACAGGGGGCAGGATACGAGCAGTACTTC.

This clonotype was found once. The rearrangement links TRBV5-1 to TRBJ2-5; 7 positions match TRBD2. Trimming cost V 0 bases and J 4 bases; bases outside gene matches: 9. This CDR3 spans 16 amino acids. The germline gives CDR1 SGHRS, CDR2 YFSETQ. CDR3 coding DNA: TGCGCCAGCAGCTTGGTAGGGTCCGGGGGGACAGAGACCCAGTACTTC. Translating it yields CASSLVGSGGTETQYF. Full variable domain (outside the CDR3, taken from reference TRBV5-1 and TRBJ2-5): KAGVTQTPRYLIKTRGQQVTLSCSPISGHRSVSWYQQTPGQGLQFLFEYFSETQRNKGNFPGRFSGRQFSNSRSEMNVSTLELGDSALYLCASSLVGSGGTETQYFGPGTRLLVL.

This clonotype appeared many times. The rearrangement joins TRBV9 to TRBJ2-7; D ambiguous. V was cut by 0 bases and J by 4 bases, with 11 bases left in between. The CDR3 is 14 residues long. The germline V gene encodes CDR1 SGDLS and CDR2 YYNGEE. CDR3 DNA: TGTGCCAGCAGCGTAGGGGGATCCGTTTACGAGCAGTACTTC. The encoded protein is CASSVGGSVYEQYF.

The chain recombines TRBV7-2 with TRBJ2-3; tentative D call: TRBD2 (5 bases). V lost 4 bases to trimming and J lost 0 bases, with 5 bases between them. The CDR3 length is 13 residues. Germline lookup yields CDR1 SGHTA and CDR2 FQGNSA. Here the CDR3 reads CASSWTSTDTQYF. CDR3 sequence (DNA): TGTGCCAGCAGCTGGACTAGCACAGATACGCAGTATTTT.

The J gene is TRBJ2-3, the V gene TRBV7-8, with D perhaps TRBD2 (7 bases). The V and J ends lost 5 bases and 11 bases respectively, with 17 bases between them. The CDR3 runs 13 residues. CDR1 is SGHVS, CDR2 FQNEAQ, per germline. CDR3 protein: CASSPKGGGGQYF. The CDR3 bases are TGTGCCAGCAGCCCTAAGGGGGGGGGTGGGCAGTATTTT.

This clonotype was seen more than once but under ten times. This chain joins TRBV5-6 and TRBJ1-1, with D hard to call. This CDR3 has 16 residues. The V end was cut by 0 bases, the J end by 1 base, with 13 bases between. CDR1 SGHDT and CDR2 YYEEEE come from the germline V gene. In DNA form, the CDR3 reads TGTGCCAGCAGCTTGGCAGGAGTGGGCCCGAACACTGAAGCTTTCTTT. It yields the protein CASSLAGVGPNTEAFF.